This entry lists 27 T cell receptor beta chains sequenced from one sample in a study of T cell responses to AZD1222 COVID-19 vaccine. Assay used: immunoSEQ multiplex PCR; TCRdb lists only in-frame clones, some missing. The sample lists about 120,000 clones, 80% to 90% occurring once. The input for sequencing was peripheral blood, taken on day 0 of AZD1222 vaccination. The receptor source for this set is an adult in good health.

The DNA for the CDR3 is TGTGCCAGCAGACTAATCCACGGGGGGTCTCTCCACTTT. This encodes CASRLIHGGSLHF. The V call is TRBV6-5, the J call TRBJ1-6; a weak D match, TRBD1 (5 bases). Germline assignment: CDR1 MNHEY and CDR2 SVGAGI. The V and J ends lost 6 bases and 16 bases respectively, with 19 bases between them. This CDR3 region has 13 residues.

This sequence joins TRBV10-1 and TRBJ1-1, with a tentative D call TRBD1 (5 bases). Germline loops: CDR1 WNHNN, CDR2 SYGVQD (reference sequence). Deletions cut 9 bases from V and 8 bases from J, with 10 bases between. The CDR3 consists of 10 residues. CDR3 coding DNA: TGCGCCAGACTCCGACAGGAAGCTTTCTTT. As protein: CARLRQEAFF.

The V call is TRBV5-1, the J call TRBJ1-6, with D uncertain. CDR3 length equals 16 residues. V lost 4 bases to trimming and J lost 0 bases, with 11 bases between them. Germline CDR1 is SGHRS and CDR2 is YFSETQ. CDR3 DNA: TGCGCCAGCAGCCTTGTGGCGAGCTCCTATAATTCACCCCTCCACTTT. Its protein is CASSLVASSYNSPLHF. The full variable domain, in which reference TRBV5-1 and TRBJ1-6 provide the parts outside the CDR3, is KAGVTQTPRYLIKTRGQQVTLSCSPISGHRSVSWYQQTPGQGLQFLFEYFSETQRNKGNFPGRFSGRQFSNSRSEMNVSTLELGDSALYLCASSLVASSYNSPLHFGNGTRLTVT.

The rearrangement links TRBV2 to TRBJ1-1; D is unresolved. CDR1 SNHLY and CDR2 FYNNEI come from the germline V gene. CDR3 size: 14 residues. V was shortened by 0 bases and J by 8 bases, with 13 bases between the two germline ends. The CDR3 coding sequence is TGTGCCAGCAGTGAAGCGCTTCGGAGGCAGGAAGCTTTCTTT. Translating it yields CASSEALRRQEAFF.

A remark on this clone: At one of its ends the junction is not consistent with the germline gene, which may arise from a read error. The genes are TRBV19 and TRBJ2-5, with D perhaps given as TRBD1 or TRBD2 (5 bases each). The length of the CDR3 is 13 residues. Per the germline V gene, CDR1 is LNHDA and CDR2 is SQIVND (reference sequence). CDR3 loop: CASSIDKTSVGDF. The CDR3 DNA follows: TGTGCCAGTAGTATAGATAAGACCAGCGTGGGGGACTTC.

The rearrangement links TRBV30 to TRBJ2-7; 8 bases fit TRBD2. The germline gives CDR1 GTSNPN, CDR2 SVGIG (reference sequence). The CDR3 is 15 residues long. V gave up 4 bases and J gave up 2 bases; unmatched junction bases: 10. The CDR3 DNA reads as TGTGCCTGGACCTCCGGGGCTAGCGGGCCCTACGAGCAGTACTTC. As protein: CAWTSGASGPYEQYF.

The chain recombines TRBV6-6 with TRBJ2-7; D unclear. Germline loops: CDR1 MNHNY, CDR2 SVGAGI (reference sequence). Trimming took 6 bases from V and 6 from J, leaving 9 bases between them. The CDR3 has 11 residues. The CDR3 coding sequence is TGTGCCAGCAGCCACTCCCTCGAGCAGTACTTC. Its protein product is CASSHSLEQYF.

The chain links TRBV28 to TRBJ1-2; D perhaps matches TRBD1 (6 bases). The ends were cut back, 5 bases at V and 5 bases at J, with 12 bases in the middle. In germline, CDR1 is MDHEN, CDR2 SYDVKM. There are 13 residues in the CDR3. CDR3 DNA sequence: TGTGCCAGCAGTCCGGACAGTCGTTATGGCTACACCTTC. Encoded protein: CASSPDSRYGYTF.

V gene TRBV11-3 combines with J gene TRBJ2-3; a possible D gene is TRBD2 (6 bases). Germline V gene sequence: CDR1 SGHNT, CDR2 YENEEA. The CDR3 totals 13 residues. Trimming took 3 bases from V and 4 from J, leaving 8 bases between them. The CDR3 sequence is CASSFGGADTQYF. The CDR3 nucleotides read TGTGCCAGCAGCTTTGGAGGGGCAGATACGCAGTATTTT.

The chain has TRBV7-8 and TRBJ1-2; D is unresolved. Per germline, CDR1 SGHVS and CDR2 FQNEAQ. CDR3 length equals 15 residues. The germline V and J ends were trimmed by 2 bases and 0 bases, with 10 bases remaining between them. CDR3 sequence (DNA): TGTGCCAGCAGCTTAAGGGTCGGTTCTAACTATGGCTACACCTTC. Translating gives CASSLRVGSNYGYTF. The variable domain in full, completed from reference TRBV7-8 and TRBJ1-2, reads GAGVSQSPRYKVAKRGQDVALRCDPISGHVSLFWYQQALGQGPEFLTYFQNEAQLDKSGLPSDRFFAERPEGSVSTLKIQRTQQEDSAVYLCASSLRVGSNYGYTFGSGTRLTVV.

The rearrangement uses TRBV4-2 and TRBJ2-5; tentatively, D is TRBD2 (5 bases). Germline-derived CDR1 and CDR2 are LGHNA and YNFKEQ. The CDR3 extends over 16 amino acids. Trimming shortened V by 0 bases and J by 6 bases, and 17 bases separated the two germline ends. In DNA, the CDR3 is TGTGCCAGCAGCCAAGATGCCACTCCGGGAAGGAAGACCCAGTACTTC. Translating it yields CASSQDATPGRKTQYF.

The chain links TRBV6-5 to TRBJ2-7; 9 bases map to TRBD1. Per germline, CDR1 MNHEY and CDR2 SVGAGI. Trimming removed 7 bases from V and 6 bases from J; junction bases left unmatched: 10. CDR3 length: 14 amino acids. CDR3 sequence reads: CASTRGQGHGEQYF. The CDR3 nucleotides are TGTGCCAGCACCCGAGGACAGGGGCATGGCGAGCAGTACTTC.

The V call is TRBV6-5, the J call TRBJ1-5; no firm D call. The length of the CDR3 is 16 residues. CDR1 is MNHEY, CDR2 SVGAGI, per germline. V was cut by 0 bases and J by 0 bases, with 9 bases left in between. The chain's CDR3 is CASSYSKGSSNQPQHF. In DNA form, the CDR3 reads TGTGCCAGCAGTTACTCGAAGGGTTCTAGCAATCAGCCCCAGCATTTT.

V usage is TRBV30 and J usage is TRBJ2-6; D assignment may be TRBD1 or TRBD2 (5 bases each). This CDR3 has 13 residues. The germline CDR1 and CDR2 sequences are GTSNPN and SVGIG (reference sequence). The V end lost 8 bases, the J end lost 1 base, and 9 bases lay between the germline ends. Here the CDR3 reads CARRESGANVLTF. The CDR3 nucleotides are TGTGCCCGCAGGGAGTCTGGGGCCAACGTCCTGACTTTC.

The CDR3 DNA follows: TGTGCCAGCAGTTACTCAGGGCTTCTGGCCAAAAACATTCAGTACTTC. This sequence encodes CASSYSGLLAKNIQYF. The J gene is TRBJ2-4, the V gene TRBV6-5; no clear D. From germline, CDR1 is MNHEY and CDR2 SVGAGI. The CDR3 has 16 residues. Trimming stripped 0 bases from V and 1 base from J, with 10 bases between.

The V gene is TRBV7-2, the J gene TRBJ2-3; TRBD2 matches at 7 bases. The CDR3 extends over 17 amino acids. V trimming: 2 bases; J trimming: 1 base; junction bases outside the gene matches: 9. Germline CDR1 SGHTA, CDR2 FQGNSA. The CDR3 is CASSLRGERGRTDTQYF. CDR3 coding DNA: TGTGCCAGCAGCTTACGGGGGGAGAGGGGCCGCACAGATACGCAGTATTTT.

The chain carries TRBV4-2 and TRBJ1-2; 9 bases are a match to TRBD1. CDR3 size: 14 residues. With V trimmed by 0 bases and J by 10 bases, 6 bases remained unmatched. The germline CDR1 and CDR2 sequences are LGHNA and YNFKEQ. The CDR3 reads CASSQDRDRVDYTF. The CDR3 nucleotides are TGTGCCAGCAGCCAAGACCGGGACAGGGTGGACTACACCTTC.

CDR3 residues: CASSIGGAGHLSYEQYF. The DNA for the CDR3 is TGTGCCAGTAGTATAGGTGGGGCGGGACACCTTTCCTACGAGCAGTACTTC. The chain is built from TRBV19 and TRBJ2-7; D tentatively fits TRBD1 or TRBD2 (6 bases each). Germline assignment: CDR1 LNHDA and CDR2 SQIVND (reference sequence). Deletions cut 1 base from V and 1 base from J, with 17 bases between. The CDR3 is 17 amino acids.

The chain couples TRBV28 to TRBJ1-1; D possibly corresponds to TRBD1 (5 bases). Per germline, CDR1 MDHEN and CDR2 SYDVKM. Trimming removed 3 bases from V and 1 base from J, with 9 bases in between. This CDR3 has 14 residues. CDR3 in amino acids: CASSFPDRNTEAFF. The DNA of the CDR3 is TGTGCCAGCAGTTTCCCCGACAGGAACACTGAAGCTTTCTTT.

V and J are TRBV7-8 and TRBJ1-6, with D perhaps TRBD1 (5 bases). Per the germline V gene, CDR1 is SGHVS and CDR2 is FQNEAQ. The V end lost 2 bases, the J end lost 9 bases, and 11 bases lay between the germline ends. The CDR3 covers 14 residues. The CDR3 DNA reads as TGTGCCAGCAGCTTACTCCGGGGGAGTTCACCCCTCCACTTT. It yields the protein CASSLLRGSSPLHF.

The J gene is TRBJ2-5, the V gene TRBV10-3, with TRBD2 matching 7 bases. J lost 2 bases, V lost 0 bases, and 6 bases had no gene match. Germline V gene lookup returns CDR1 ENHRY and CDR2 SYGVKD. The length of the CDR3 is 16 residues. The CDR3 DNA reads TGTGCCATCAGTGAGTCGCCGGGGGGTATGCAAGAGACCCAGTACTTC. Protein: CAISESPGGMQETQYF.

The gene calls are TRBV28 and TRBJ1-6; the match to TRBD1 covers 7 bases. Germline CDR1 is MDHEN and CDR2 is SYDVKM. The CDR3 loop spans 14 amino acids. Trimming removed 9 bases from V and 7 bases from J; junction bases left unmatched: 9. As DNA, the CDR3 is TGTGCCAGTCAGGGGGGGTTCGGGAATTCACCCCTCCACTTT. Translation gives CASQGGFGNSPLHF.

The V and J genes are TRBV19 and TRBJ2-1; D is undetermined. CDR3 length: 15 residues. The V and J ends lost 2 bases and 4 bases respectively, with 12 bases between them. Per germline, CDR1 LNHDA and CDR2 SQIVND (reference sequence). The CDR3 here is CASSINVGFYNEQFF. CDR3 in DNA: TGTGCCAGTAGTATAAATGTTGGGTTTTACAATGAGCAGTTCTTC.

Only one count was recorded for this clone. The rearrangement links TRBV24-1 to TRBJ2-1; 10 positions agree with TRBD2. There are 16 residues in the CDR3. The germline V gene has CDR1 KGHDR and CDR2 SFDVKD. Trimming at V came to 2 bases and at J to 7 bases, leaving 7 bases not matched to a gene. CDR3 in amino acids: CATSDWASGRGNEQFF. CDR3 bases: TGTGCCACCAGTGATTGGGCTAGCGGGAGAGGGAATGAGCAGTTCTTC.

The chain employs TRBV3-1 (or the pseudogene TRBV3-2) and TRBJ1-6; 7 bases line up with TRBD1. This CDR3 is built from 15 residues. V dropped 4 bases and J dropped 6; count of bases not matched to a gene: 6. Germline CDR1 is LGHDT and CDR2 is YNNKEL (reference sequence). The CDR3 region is CASSRQGVTNSPLHF. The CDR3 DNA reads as TGTGCCAGCAGCCGTCAGGGGGTCACTAATTCACCCCTCCACTTT.

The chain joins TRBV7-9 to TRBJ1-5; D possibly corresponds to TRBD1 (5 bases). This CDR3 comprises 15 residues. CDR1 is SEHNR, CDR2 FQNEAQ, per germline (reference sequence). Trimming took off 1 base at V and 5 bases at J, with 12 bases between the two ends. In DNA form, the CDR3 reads TGTGCCAGCAGCTTAGGCGGGCAGGGTGATCAGCCCCAGCATTTT. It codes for CASSLGGQGDQPQHF. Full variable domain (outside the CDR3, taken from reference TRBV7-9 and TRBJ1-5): DTGVSQNPRHKITKRGQNVTFRCDPISEHNRLYWYRQTLGQGPEFLTYFQNEAQLEKSRLLSDRFSAERPKGSFSTLEIQRTEQGDSAMYLCASSLGGQGDQPQHFGDGTRLSIL.

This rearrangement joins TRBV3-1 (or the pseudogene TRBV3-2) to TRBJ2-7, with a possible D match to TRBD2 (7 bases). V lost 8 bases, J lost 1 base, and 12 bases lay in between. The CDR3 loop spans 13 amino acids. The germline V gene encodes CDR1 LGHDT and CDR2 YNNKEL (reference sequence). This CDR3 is CASGGAPSYEQYF. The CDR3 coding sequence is TGTGCCAGCGGGGGGGCTCCTTCCTACGAGCAGTACTTC.